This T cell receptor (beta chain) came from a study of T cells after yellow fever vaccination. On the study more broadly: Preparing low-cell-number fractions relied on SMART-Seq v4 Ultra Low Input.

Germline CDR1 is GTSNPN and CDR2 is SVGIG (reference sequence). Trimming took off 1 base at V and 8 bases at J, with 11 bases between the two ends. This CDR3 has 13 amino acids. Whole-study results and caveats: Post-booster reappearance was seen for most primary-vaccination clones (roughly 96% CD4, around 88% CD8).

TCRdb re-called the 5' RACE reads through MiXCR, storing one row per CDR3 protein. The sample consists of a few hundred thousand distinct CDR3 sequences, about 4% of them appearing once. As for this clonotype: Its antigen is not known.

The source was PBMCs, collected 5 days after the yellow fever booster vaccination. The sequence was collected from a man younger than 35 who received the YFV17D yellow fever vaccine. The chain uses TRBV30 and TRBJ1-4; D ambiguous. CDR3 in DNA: TGTGCCTGGAGTGATGGAGGGAGGGAAAAACTGTTTTTT. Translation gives CAWSDGGREKLFF.